The clone carrying this T cell receptor beta chain appeared a few times. Antigen unknown. Trimming stripped 5 bases from V and 7 bases from J, with 14 bases between. The germline CDR1 and CDR2 sequences are MGHDK and SYGVNS. The CDR3 covers 13 residues. Time point denoted: blood at routine non-recurrence follow-up after resection. Tumor, nontumor lung or frozen PBMC supplied whole RNA, sequenced without sorting. TCRdb recomputed calls from the 5' RACE reads with MiXCR, one row per CDR3 protein. The table records 20,000 to 30,000 distinct CDR3 sequences, roughly 9.7% of them present only once. The sample belongs to a study of spatial heterogeneity in lung cancer. About the research overall: The cohort: about 79 early-stage, untreated non-small cell lung cancer patients. The count of detected beta-chain sequences consistently exceeded that of alpha-chain sequences.

Study-wide results and limits: Circulating ubiquitous expanded tumor TCRs were observed more frequently at resection than at follow-up.

The sequenced sample was PBMCs, obtained at follow-up. This receptor was obtained from a male donor with early-stage non-small cell lung cancer. V usage is TRBV25-1 and J usage is TRBJ1-2; D unclear. CDR3 sequence (DNA): TGTGCCAGCAGTTTAACAGCCCAATCTGGCTACACCTTC. Translating it yields CASSLTAQSGYTF.